The clone carrying this T cell receptor beta chain has only a few counts. The antigen remains unidentified. This CDR3 region has 15 residues. Trimming left V 3 bases short and J 8 bases short, with 17 bases between. From germline, CDR1 is SGDLS and CDR2 YYNGEE. The sample is drawn from a study of metastatic and nonmetastatic thyroid tumors. As for the study in general: The authors compared repertoires across blood and tumor or nodule tissue from malignant and benign thyroid patients.

Findings and caveats of the study: The study reportedly found significantly higher TCR beta diversity in malignant thyroid tumors than benign nodules, in blood and tumor.

Thyroid surgery was preceded by no treatment in any patient. Per the study methods: CDR3 differences across clinicopathological groups were used to build a distant-metastasis classifier for papillary thyroid cancer. TCRdb recomputed clones from the PCR reads via MiXCR. These V and J calls are TCRdb output, not the study's own analysis. This table has 25,000 to 35,000 clones, around 15% appearing once. The V and J genes are TRBV9 and TRBJ1-4; TRBD1 might be the D (6 bases). Sequencing was performed on blood. This TCR was sampled from a female donor with papillary thyroid cancer or a benign thyroid nodule (not recorded which). Some clones in this sample may be carry-over from other donors' samples. CDR3 bases: TGTGCCAGCAGCGCCGAGGGGGTCACGGGGGAAAAACTGTTTTTT. Its translation: CASSAEGVTGEKLFF. The full variable domain, rest sourced from reference TRBV9 and TRBJ1-4, is DSGVTQTPKHLITATGQRVTLRCSPRSGDLSVYWYQQSLDQGLQFLIQYYNGEERAKGNILERFSAQQFPDLHSELNLSSLELGDSALYFCASSAEGVTGEKLFFGSGTQLSVL.